Listed below are T cell receptor beta chains from one sample, sequenced in a study of vaccination and CD4 T cells after COVID-19. No cognate antigen is known for these TCRs. TCRdb re-analysed the PCR reads in MiXCR, keeping a single row per CDR3 protein. The table has fewer than 13,000 distinct CDR3 sequences, 64% seen once. The sample was CD4+ T cells from blood, cultured in vitro. Receptor source: a human donor who had recovered from COVID-19. Both conserved end residues are part of each CDR3. The D gene is left open where the match is weak. Not all rows give a size; the values are once, few, many and, for expanded clones, a class.

cdr3_aa cdr3_nt j_call v_call d_call clone_size
CSAMGLAGPDTQYF TGCAGTGCTATGGGACTAGCGGGACCAGATACGCAGTATTTT TRBJ2-3 TRBV20-1 TRBD2 NA
CASSEPGTGIGYEQYF TGTGCCAGCAGTGAACCCGGGACAGGGATTGGGTACGAGCAGTACTTC TRBJ2-7 TRBV6-1 TRBD1 NA
CASRMGGAGETQYF TGCGCCAGCAGGATGGGGGGGGCGGGGGAGACCCAGTACTTC TRBJ2-5 TRBV10-2 NA NA
CASRGWGGRYEQFF TGTGCCAGCCGTGGGTGGGGGGGCCGTTATGAGCAGTTCTTC TRBJ2-1 TRBV2 NA NA
CASSSPSGTLGETQYF TGTGCCAGCAGCTCCCCCTCCGGGACTCTCGGGGAGACCCAGTACTTC TRBJ2-5 TRBV11-3 NA NA
CASSRDRGRETQYF TGTGCCAGCAGCCGGGACAGGGGGAGAGAGACCCAGTACTTC TRBJ2-5 TRBV11-3 TRBD1 once
CASSLAGGKGETQYF TGCGCCAGCAGCTTGGCCGGTGGGAAGGGCGAGACCCAGTACTTC TRBJ2-5 TRBV5-1 NA NA
CASSMLAGAHEQYF TGTGCCAGTAGTATGCTAGCGGGAGCGCACGAGCAGTACTTC TRBJ2-7 TRBV19 TRBD2 NA
CASSIASNNEQFF TGTGCCAGTAGTATAGCCAGTAACAATGAGCAGTTCTTC TRBJ2-1 TRBV19 NA NA
CASSSGTGGHGELFF TGTGCCAGCAGCTCGGGGACAGGAGGACACGGGGAGCTGTTTTTT TRBJ2-2 TRBV11-2 TRBD1 NA
CASSQGQGAQFQPQHF TGTGCCAGCAGCCAAGGGCAGGGGGCGCAGTTTCAGCCCCAGCATTTT TRBJ1-5 TRBV6-2/TRBV6-3 TRBD1 few
CASSLTSGTYEQYF TGTGCCAGCAGTTTGACTAGCGGGACTTACGAGCAGTACTTC TRBJ2-7 TRBV6-5 TRBD2 NA
CASRLETGGHYGYTF TGTGCCAGCAGGTTAGAGACAGGGGGCCACTATGGCTACACCTTC TRBJ1-2 TRBV27 TRBD1 few
CASDRGRTGELFF TGTGCCAGCGACAGGGGGCGAACCGGGGAGCTGTTTTTT TRBJ2-2 TRBV19 TRBD1 NA
CASSLKGTEAFF TGTGCCAGCAGCTTGAAGGGGACTGAAGCTTTCTTT TRBJ1-1 TRBV7-8 NA few
CASSPTPGTGRSWTYGYTF TGTGCCAGCAGTCCCACCCCCGGGACAGGGAGGTCCTGGACCTATGGCTACACCTTC TRBJ1-2 TRBV6-1 TRBD1 NA
CATSKGQGSNQPQHF TGTGCCACCAGCAAGGGACAGGGTAGCAATCAGCCCCAGCATTTT TRBJ1-5 TRBV15 TRBD1 NA
CASRPRTPTGRSGELFF TGTGCCAGCAGACCCAGAACCCCGACAGGTCGCTCCGGGGAGCTGTTTTTT TRBJ2-2 TRBV6-2/TRBV6-3 NA NA
CAISTGYEQYF TGTGCCATCAGTACAGGGTACGAGCAGTACTTC TRBJ2-7 TRBV10-3 NA NA
CASSESGAKNIQYF TGTGCCAGCAGTGAATCAGGAGCCAAAAACATTCAGTACTTC TRBJ2-4 TRBV25-1 NA NA
CASSLGGKTYEQYF TGTGCCAGCAGTTTAGGCGGAAAGACCTACGAGCAGTACTTC TRBJ2-7 TRBV28 NA NA
CSARDLRQEDNSPLHF TGCAGTGCTAGAGATCTCAGGCAGGAGGATAATTCACCCCTCCACTTT TRBJ1-6 TRBV20-1 NA NA
CASSLGLAAVADTQYF TGTGCCAGCAGCTTAGGGCTAGCGGCGGTCGCAGATACGCAGTATTTT TRBJ2-3 TRBV5-8 TRBD2 few
CASSLGDAQETQYF TGTGCCAGCAGCTTAGGGGACGCCCAAGAGACCCAGTACTTC TRBJ2-5 TRBV11-2 NA NA
CASSYSGRNARTEAFF TGTGCCAGCAGTTATAGCGGAAGGAACGCGCGGACTGAAGCTTTCTTT TRBJ1-1 TRBV6-5 NA NA
CASSLWLGPETQYF TGTGCCAGCAGCTTATGGTTGGGCCCGGAGACCCAGTACTTC TRBJ2-5 TRBV11-2 NA few
CASSARLAGDTQYF TGTGCCAGCAGCGCCAGGCTAGCGGGGGATACGCAGTATTTT TRBJ2-3 TRBV6-1 TRBD2 NA
CASSYSRTARGGNTIYF TGTGCCAGCAGTTACTCGAGGACAGCCCGTGGGGGAAACACCATATATTTT TRBJ1-3 TRBV6-5 NA NA
CSARPQRRDTEAFF TGCAGTGCTAGACCCCAAAGAAGGGACACTGAAGCTTTCTTT TRBJ1-1 TRBV20-1 NA NA
CASSGGVGQNGYTF TGTGCCAGCAGTGGGGGTGTCGGCCAGAATGGCTACACCTTC TRBJ1-2 TRBV6-1 NA NA
CSARERYREWENTIYF TGCAGTGCTAGAGAACGTTACAGGGAATGGGAAAACACCATATATTTT TRBJ1-3 TRBV20-1 NA NA
CASSPGQKAFF TGTGCCAGCAGCCCGGGACAGAAAGCTTTCTTT TRBJ1-1 TRBV11-2 TRBD1 once
CAISGDYSYEQYF TGTGCCATCAGTGGGGACTACTCCTACGAGCAGTACTTC TRBJ2-7 TRBV10-3 TRBD2 NA
CANSLGTSGTIIYNEQFF TGTGCCAACAGCTTAGGAACTAGCGGGACGATAATTTACAATGAGCAGTTCTTC TRBJ2-1 TRBV7-8 TRBD2 NA
CASSSPGVWGMNTEAFF TGTGCCAGCAGCTCCCCAGGGGTCTGGGGTATGAACACTGAAGCTTTCTTT TRBJ1-1 TRBV11-2 NA NA
CSARDIAGGTDTQYF TGCAGTGCTAGAGATATCGCGGGAGGCACAGATACGCAGTATTTT TRBJ2-3 TRBV20-1 TRBD2 NA
CSARPPRGGYEQYF TGCAGTGCTAGACCCCCCAGGGGAGGGTACGAGCAGTACTTC TRBJ2-7 TRBV20-1 NA few
CASSGTVNQPQHF TGTGCCAGCAGTGGGACAGTCAATCAGCCCCAGCATTTT TRBJ1-5 TRBV6-1 NA NA
CATSDPRDGSDNQPQHF TGTGCCACCAGTGATCCACGCGACGGTTCTGACAATCAGCCCCAGCATTTT TRBJ1-5 TRBV24-1 NA few
CASSYSTIVEGNYGYTF TGTGCCAGCAGTTACTCGACAATCGTAGAGGGTAACTATGGCTACACCTTC TRBJ1-2 TRBV6-5 NA NA
CASSSNRNTEAFF TGTGCCAGCAGTTCTAACAGGAACACTGAAGCTTTCTTT TRBJ1-1 TRBV27 NA NA
CSATMNTEAFF TGCAGTGCTACCATGAACACTGAAGCTTTCTTT TRBJ1-1 TRBV20-1 NA NA
CASTPVGGYGYTF TGTGCCAGCACCCCCGTAGGGGGCTATGGCTACACCTTC TRBJ1-2 TRBV28 NA NA
CASKDSNQPQHF TGTGCCAGCAAGGACAGCAATCAGCCCCAGCATTTT TRBJ1-5 TRBV6-2/TRBV6-3 NA few
CSARSWAVNTEAFF TGCAGTGCTCGGAGTTGGGCGGTGAACACTGAAGCTTTCTTT TRBJ1-1 TRBV20-1 NA NA
CASSLNALAALETQYF TGTGCCAGCAGCTTAAATGCCCTAGCGGCCCTGGAGACCCAGTACTTC TRBJ2-5 TRBV7-2 TRBD2 few